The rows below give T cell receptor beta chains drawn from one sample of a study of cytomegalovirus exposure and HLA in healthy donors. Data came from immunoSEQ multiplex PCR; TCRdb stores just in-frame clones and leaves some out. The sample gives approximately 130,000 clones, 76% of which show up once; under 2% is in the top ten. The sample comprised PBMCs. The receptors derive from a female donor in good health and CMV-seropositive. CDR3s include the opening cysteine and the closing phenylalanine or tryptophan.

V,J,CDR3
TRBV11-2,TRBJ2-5,CASSLTGGIETQYF
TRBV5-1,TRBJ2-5,CASSLGRDSGSGETQYF
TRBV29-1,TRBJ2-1,CSVPGTGGTYNEQFF
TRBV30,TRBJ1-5,CAWSSTGNQPQHF
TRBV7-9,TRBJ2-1,CASSLSGEGLNEQFF
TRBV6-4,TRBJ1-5,CASPYQHF
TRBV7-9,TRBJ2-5,CASSLTGTSGGSKETQYF
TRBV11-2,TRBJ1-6,CASSLSHLLSPLHF
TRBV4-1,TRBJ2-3,CASRMTSTDTQYF
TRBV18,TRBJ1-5,CASSGDFRGAQHF
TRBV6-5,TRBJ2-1,CASSLLAGAEQFF
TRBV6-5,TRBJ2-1,CAATQGLGPNNEQFF
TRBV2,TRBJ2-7,CASTEGLNIYEQYF
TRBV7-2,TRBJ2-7,CASRRGTQATYEQYF
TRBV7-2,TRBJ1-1,CASSPPGTYRGTEAFF
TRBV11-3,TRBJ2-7,CASSRSGTSYEQYF
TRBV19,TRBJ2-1,CASSTGLVQGQFF
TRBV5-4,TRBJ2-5,CASSPVDREETQYF
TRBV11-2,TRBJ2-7,CASSLGTGNYEQYF
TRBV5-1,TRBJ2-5,CASSLLPPSSGRAETQYF
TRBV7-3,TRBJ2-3,CASSLGQSDTQYF
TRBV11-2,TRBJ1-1,CASSLAQEGRTEAFF
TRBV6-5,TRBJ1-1,CASRSPGTTEAFF
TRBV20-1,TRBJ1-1,CSPRGNTEAFF
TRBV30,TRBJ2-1,CAWSVRTGARSATNEQFF
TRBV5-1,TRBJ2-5,CASSLGTSGGETQYF
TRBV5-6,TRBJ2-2,CASSRTANTGELFF
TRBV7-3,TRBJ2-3,CASGEQGRNTQYF
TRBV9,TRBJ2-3,CASSVDARVTDTQYF
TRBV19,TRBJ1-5,CASSIATGRINQPQHF
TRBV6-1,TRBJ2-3,CASGGGTSTDTQYF
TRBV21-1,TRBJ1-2,CASSKRAGDGYTF
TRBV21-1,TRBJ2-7,CASSPKPGGAAYEQYF
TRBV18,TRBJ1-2,CASSPPRGLDGYTF